These T cell receptor beta chains were read from a single sample in a study of T-cell reconstitution after alpha-beta-depleted transplantation in children. TCRdb re-derived calls from the PCR reads in MiXCR, one entry per CDR3 protein. The table records 610,000 or so distinct CDR3 sequences, 20% to 30% of them present only once. Sample: PBMCs, taken before TCRalphabeta/CD19-depleted stem cell transplant. These receptors were collected from a boy under three years old with Wiskott-Aldrich syndrome, due to receive a stem cell transplant. Each CDR3 is given with its conserved first and last residue. A D gene is named only where the DNA matches it firmly. The listing skips clone size in some rows; elsewhere it reads once, few, many or a size class.

TRBV20-1	TRBJ2-3	NA	11	NA	TGCAGTGCTGAAACTGGGGATACGCAGTATTTT	CSAETGDTQYF
TRBV24-1	TRBJ2-1	NA	15	NA	TGTGCCACCAGTATCAGGCGGGCCGAGAAAAATGAGCAGTTCTTC	CATSIRRAEKNEQFF
TRBV5-5	TRBJ2-7	NA	13	NA	TGTGCCAGCAGCTTGGCGGTGACAGGCGAGCAGTACTTC	CASSLAVTGEQYF
TRBV5-1	TRBJ2-7	NA	13	NA	TGCGCCAGCAGCCCGACTGGTAGCGCCGAGCAGTACTTC	CASSPTGSAEQYF
TRBV5-1	TRBJ2-1	few	18	TRBD2	TGCGCCAGCAGCTTAGGACTAGCGGGAGAATTTGGTTTGAATGAGCAGTTCTTC	CASSLGLAGEFGLNEQFF
TRBV7-2	TRBJ2-1	NA	16	TRBD2	TGTGCCAGCAGTCAAAACCTAGCGGGAGCCGGAAGGGGTCAGTTCTTC	CASSQNLAGAGRGQFF
TRBV3-1	TRBJ2-7	NA	16	TRBD2	TGTTCCAGCAGCCAAGATGTCGCTAGCGGCCTCTACGAGCAGTACTTC	CSSSQDVASGLYEQYF
TRBV9	TRBJ2-5	few	16	TRBD2	TGTGCCAGCAGCGTAACCCAGCGGGGCGTACAAGAGACCCAGTACTTC	CASSVTQRGVQETQYF
TRBV12-3/TRBV12-4	TRBJ1-4	few	13	NA	TGTGCCAGCAGTTTAAGGTCTAATGAAAAACTGTTTTTT	CASSLRSNEKLFF
TRBV12-3/TRBV12-4	TRBJ2-3	NA	13	NA	TGTGCCAGCAGAGTTCGGGACACAGATACGCAGTATTTT	CASRVRDTDTQYF
TRBV2	TRBJ2-7	NA	14	NA	TGTGCCAGCAGTGAAGTCCAGGGATTCTACGAGCAGTACTTC	CASSEVQGFYEQYF
TRBV2	TRBJ2-1	NA	16	TRBD2	TGTGCCAGCAGTTACGAGACTAGCGGAACCTACAATGAGCAGTTCTTC	CASSYETSGTYNEQFF
TRBV11-2	TRBJ2-5	NA	16	TRBD1	TGTGCCAGCAGCTTAGAATCCGAGGACAGGGAAGAGACCCAGTACTTC	CASSLESEDREETQYF
TRBV12-3/TRBV12-4	TRBJ2-3	few	18	TRBD2	TGTGCCAGCAGTTTAAAAAAGACTAGCGGGGGACTCACAGATACGCAGTATTTT	CASSLKKTSGGLTDTQYF
TRBV28	TRBJ2-3	NA	12	NA	TGTGCCAGCAGCCCCTACCGAGATACGCAGTATTTT	CASSPYRDTQYF
TRBV20-1	TRBJ2-7	NA	14	TRBD2	TGCAGTGGACTAGCGGGAGGGCCTATTCAGGAGCAGTACTTC	CSGLAGGPIQEQYF
TRBV2	TRBJ2-4	NA	16	NA	TGTGCCAGCAGTGACCCGACCGACAGGAGGGGAAACATTCAGTACTTC	CASSDPTDRRGNIQYF
TRBV27	TRBJ2-2	NA	15	TRBD1	TGTGCCAGCAGACGCTTGGGACAGGGGACCGGGGAGCTGTTTTTT	CASRRLGQGTGELFF
TRBV7-8	TRBJ2-7	NA	12	NA	TGTGCCAGCAGCTTTGCCTCTTACGAGCAGTACTTC	CASSFASYEQYF
TRBV29-1	TRBJ1-1	few	15	TRBD1	TGCAGCGTTAGGGGACAGGGGGCGATGAACACTGAAGCTTTCTTT	CSVRGQGAMNTEAFF
TRBV20-1	TRBJ2-7	NA	10	NA	TGCAGTGCTAGAACAGACGAGCAGTACTTC	CSARTDEQYF
TRBV11-2	TRBJ1-1	NA	12	NA	TGTGCCAGCAGCCTAGCGGTAGGGGAAGCTTTCTTT	CASSLAVGEAFF
TRBV5-1	TRBJ1-1	few	12	NA	TGCGCCAGCAGTCTTCTCGGTGGAGAAGCTTTCTTT	CASSLLGGEAFF